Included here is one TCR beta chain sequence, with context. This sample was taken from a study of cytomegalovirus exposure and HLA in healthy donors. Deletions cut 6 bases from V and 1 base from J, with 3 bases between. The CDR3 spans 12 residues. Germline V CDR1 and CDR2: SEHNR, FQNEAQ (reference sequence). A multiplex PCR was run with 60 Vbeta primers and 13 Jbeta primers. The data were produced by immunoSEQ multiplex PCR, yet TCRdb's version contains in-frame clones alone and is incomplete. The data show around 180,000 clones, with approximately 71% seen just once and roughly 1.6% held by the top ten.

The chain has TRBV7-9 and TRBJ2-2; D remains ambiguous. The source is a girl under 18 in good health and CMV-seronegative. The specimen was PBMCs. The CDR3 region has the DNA TGTGCCAGCAGTCTGAACACCGGGGAGCTGTTTTTT. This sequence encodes CASSLNTGELFF.